This is a list of T cell receptor beta chains from one sample in a study of long-term antiretroviral therapy in people with HIV. Clones were read by immunoSEQ multiplex PCR, and TCRdb kept only the in-frame ones, dropping some. Of more than 20,000 clones detected, roughly 80% appear once; the ten largest clones hold about 20%. The source was unsorted PBMCs, collected 0.4 years after starting antiretroviral therapy. The source is a man aged 50 or older with HIV. Each CDR3 is given with its conserved first and last residue. Each record gives: V gene, CDR3 length, CDR3 protein.

TRBV7-2 13 CASSHTSLGEAFF
TRBV2 13 CASSRETNYGYTF
TRBV27 14 CASRPAGFASPLHF
TRBV11-2 16 CASSTSTSGGADTQYF
TRBV9 15 CASSVMWEIADTQYF
TRBV9 14 CASSGRDRGGGYTF
TRBV28 15 CASSPGGAGTGELFF
TRBV20-1 11 CSASVAGELFF
TRBV7-9 15 CASSLGGQGIYGYTF
TRBV9 15 CASSPSSERYNEQFF
TRBV11-2 18 CASSLRGLADASTDTQYF
TRBV9 14 CASSVRGQPYEQYF
TRBV9 16 CASSPTGGGVQETQYF
TRBV27 15 CASSSPGTGFYEQYF
TRBV18 16 CASSPDITSRERSQYF
TRBV30 12 CAWSGGTYGYTF
TRBV4-1 16 CASSLGGSGAGETQYF
TRBV7-9 11 CASSDSYEQYF
TRBV6-5 15 CASSYSGINQETQYF
TRBV28 15 CASSRRGSGTDTQYF
TRBV5-4 15 CASSLGGGVYNEQFF
TRBV18 15 CASSPPERPTSRYTF
TRBV5-1 16 CASSPEGGANTDTQYF
TRBV5-1 15 CASSLGLAEYNEQFF
TRBV27 14 CASRPLTGGGGYTF
TRBV9 14 CASSVDTLGYGYTF